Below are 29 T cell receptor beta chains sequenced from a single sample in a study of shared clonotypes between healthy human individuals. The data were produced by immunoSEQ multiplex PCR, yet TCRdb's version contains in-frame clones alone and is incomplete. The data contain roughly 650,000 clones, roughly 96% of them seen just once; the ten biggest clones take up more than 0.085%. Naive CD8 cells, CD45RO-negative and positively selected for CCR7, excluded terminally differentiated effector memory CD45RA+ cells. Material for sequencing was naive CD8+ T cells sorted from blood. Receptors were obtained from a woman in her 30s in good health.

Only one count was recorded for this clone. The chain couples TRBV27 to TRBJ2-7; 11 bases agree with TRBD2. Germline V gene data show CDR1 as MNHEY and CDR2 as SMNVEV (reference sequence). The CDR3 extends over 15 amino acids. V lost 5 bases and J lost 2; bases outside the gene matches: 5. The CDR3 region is CASSHRLAGPYEQYF. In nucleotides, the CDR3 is TGTGCCAGCAGTCACAGACTAGCGGGACCCTACGAGCAGTACTTC.

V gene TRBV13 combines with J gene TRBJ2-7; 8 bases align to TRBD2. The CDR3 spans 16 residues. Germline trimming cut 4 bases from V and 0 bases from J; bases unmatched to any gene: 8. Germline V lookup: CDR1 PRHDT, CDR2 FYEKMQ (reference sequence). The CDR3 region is CASSSHSGTSSYEQYF. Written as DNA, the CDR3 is TGTGCCAGCAGCTCGCATAGCGGGACGAGCTCCTACGAGCAGTACTTC.

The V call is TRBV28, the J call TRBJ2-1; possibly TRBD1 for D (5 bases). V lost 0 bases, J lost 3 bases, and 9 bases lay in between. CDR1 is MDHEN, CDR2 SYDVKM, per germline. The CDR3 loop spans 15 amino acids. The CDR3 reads CASSLWTALYNEQFF. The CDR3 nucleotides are TGTGCCAGCAGTTTATGGACAGCCCTCTACAATGAGCAGTTCTTC.

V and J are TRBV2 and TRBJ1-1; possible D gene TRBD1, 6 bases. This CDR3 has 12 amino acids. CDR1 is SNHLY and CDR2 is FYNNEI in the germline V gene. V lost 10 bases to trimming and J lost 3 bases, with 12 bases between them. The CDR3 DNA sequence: TGTGCCATCGGGGGGCGGGACACTGAAGCTTTCTTT. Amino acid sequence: CAIGGRDTEAFF.

The CDR3 bases are TGTGCCAGCAGCGCAGTCCGGGACTTCAATTCACCCCTCCACTTT. Translated, it gives CASSAVRDFNSPLHF. V gene TRBV28 combines with J gene TRBJ1-6; D may be TRBD1 (5 bases). The CDR3 consists of 15 residues. Per the germline V gene, CDR1 is MDHEN and CDR2 is SYDVKM. Between the trimmed V and J ends, which lost 6 bases and 7 bases, there was a span of 16 bases.

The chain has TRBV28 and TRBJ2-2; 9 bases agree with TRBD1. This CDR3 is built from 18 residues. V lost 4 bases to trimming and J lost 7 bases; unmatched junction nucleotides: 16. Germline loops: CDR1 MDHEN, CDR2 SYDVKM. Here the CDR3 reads CASSSIPPGQGDGGELFF. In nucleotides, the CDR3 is TGTGCCAGCAGTTCGATACCGCCGGGACAGGGTGATGGCGGGGAGCTGTTTTTT. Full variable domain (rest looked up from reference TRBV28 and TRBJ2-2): DVKVTQSSRYLVKRTGEKVFLECVQDMDHENMFWYRQDPGLGLRLIYFSYDVKMKEKGDIPEGYSVSREKKERFSLILESASTNQTSMYLCASSSIPPGQGDGGELFFGEGSRLTVL.

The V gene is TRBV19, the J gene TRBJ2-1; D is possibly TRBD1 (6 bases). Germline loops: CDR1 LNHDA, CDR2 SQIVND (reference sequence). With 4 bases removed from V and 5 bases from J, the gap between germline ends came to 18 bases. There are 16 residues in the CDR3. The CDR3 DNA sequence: TGTGCCAGTAGTACCCCAACAGGGATGGGTAACAATGAGCAGTTCTTC. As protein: CASSTPTGMGNNEQFF.

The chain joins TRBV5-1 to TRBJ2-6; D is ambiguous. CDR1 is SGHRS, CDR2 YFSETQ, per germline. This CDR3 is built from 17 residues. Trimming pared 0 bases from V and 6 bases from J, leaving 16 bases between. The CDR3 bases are TGCGCCAGCAGCTTGGAGGACCCGGGTTACAAGGCCAACGTCCTGACTTTC. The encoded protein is CASSLEDPGYKANVLTF.

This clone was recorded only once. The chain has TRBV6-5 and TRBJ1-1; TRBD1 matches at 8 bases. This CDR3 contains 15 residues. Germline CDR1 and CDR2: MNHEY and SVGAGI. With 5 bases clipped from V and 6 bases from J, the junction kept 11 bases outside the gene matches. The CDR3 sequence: CASSNPRTGKAEAFF. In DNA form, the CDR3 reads TGTGCCAGCAGTAACCCCCGGACAGGGAAGGCTGAAGCTTTCTTT.

CDR3 bases: TGTGCCAGCAGTGACACCAACAGGGGGCAAAACGCGCCTTTAATTGCTGAGCAGTTCTTC. Translating it yields CASSDTNRGQNAPLIAEQFF. The V call is TRBV27, the J call TRBJ2-1; 9 bases line up with TRBD1. V trimming: 5 bases; J trimming: 9 bases; junction bases outside the gene matches: 26. The CDR3 contains 20 residues. CDR1 and CDR2 (germline): MNHEY, SMNVEV (reference sequence).

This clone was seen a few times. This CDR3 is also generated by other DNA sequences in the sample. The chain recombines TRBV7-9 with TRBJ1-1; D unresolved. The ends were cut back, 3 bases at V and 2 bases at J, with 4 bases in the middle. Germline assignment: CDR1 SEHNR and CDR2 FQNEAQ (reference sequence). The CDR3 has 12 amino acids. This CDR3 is CASSFGNTEAFF. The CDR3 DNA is TGTGCCAGCAGCTTTGGAAACACTGAAGCTTTCTTT.

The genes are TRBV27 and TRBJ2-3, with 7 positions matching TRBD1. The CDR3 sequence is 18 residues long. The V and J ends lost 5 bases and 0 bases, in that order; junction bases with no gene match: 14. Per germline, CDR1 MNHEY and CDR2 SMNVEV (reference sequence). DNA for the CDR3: TGTGCCAGCAGTCTTATTAAAATACAGGGGCTAAGCACAGATACGCAGTATTTT. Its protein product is CASSLIKIQGLSTDTQYF.

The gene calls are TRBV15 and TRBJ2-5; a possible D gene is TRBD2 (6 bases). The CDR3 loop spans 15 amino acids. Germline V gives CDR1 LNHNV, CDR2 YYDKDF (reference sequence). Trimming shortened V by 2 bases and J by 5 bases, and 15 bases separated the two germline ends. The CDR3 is CATSRSNWAGETQYF. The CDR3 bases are TGTGCCACCAGCAGATCCAACTGGGCGGGGGAGACCCAGTACTTC.

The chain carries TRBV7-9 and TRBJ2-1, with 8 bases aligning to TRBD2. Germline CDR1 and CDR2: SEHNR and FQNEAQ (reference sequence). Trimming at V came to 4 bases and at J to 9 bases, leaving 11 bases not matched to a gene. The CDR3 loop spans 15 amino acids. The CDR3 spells CASSSTSGDPGEQFF. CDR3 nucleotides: TGTGCCAGCAGCTCAACTAGCGGAGACCCAGGTGAGCAGTTCTTC.

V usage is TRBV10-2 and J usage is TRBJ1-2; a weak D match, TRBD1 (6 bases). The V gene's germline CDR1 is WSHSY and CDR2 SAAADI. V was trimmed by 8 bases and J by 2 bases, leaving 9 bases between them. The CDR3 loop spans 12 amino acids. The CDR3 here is CASGTGNYGYTF. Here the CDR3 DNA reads TGCGCCAGCGGAACAGGGAACTATGGCTACACCTTC.

The CDR3 DNA reads as TGCGCCAGCAGTGAAAGAGGGGGGACTGAAGCTTTCTTT. Protein sequence: CASSERGGTEAFF. The V call is TRBV10-2, the J call TRBJ1-1, with D perhaps TRBD1 (6 bases). This CDR3 spans 13 amino acids. Germline V lookup: CDR1 WSHSY, CDR2 SAAADI. Trimming removed 3 bases at V and 5 bases at J, with 10 bases between.

CDR3 DNA sequence: TGTGCCAGCAGCCCCGGGACTAGCGCGAGTTTCCACGAGCAGTACTTC. This gives the protein CASSPGTSASFHEQYF. The J gene is TRBJ2-7, the V gene TRBV4-2, with 10 nucleotides matching TRBD2. In germline, CDR1 is LGHNA, CDR2 YNFKEQ. After removal of 4 bases from V and 5 bases from J, the junction contained 11 bases not matched to a gene. The CDR3 length is 16 residues.

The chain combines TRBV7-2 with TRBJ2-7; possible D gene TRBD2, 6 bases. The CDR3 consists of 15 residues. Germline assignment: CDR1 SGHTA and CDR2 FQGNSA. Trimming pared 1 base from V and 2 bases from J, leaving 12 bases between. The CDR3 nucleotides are TGTGCCAGCAGCTTAGAGGCTAGCGAAACCTACGAGCAGTACTTC. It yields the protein CASSLEASETYEQYF.

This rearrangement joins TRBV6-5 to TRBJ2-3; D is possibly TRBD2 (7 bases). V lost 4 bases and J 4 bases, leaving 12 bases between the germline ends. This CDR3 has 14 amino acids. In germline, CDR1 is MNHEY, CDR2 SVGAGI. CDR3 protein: CASSWGAGADTQYF. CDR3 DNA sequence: TGTGCCAGCAGTTGGGGGGCGGGGGCAGATACGCAGTATTTT.

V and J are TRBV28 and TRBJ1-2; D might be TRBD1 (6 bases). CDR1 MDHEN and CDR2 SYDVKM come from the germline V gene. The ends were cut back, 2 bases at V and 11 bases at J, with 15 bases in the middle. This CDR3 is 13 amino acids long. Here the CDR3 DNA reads TGTGCCAGCAGTTTACTGATACAGGGCCCTTACACCTTC. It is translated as CASSLLIQGPYTF.

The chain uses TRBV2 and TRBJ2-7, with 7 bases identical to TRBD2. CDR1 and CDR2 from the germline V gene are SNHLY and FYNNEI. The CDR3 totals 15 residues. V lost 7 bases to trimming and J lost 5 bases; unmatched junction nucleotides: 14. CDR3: CASTSGEGGPHEQYF. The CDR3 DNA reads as TGTGCCAGCACCTCCGGGGAGGGAGGGCCCCACGAGCAGTACTTC. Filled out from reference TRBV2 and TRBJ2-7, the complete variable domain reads EPEVTQTPSHQVTQMGQEVILRCVPISNHLYFYWYRQILGQKVEFLVSFYNNEISEKSEIFDDQFSVERPDGSNFTLKIRSTKLEDSAMYFCASTSGEGGPHEQYFGPGTRLTVT.

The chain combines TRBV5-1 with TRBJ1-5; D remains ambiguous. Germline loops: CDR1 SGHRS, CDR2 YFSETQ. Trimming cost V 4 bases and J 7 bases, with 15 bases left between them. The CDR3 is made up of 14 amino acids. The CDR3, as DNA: TGCGCCAGCAGCCCCGGAGTTTTTGAGCAGCCCCAGCATTTT. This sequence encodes CASSPGVFEQPQHF.

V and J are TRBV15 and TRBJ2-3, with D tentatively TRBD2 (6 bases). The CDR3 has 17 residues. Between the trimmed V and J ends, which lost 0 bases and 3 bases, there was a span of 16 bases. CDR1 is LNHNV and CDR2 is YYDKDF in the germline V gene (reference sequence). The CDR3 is CATSREPPGVETDTQYF. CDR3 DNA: TGTGCCACCAGCAGAGAACCCCCGGGAGTGGAGACAGATACGCAGTATTTT.

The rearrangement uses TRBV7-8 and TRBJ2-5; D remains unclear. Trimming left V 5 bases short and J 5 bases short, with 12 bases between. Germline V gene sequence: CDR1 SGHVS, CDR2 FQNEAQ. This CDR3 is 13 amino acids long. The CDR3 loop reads CASSIHGVETQYF. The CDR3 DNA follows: TGTGCCAGCAGCATTCATGGGGTGGAGACCCAGTACTTC.

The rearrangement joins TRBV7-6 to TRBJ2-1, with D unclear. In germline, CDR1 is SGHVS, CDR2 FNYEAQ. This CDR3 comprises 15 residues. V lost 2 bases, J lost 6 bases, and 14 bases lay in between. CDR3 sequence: CASSLFGSVGNEQFF. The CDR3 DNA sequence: TGTGCCAGCAGCTTATTCGGCTCAGTCGGCAATGAGCAGTTCTTC.

The CDR3, as DNA: TGTGCCTGGAGTGTACACAGCGACCAAGAGACCCAGTACTTC. Translating gives CAWSVHSDQETQYF. The chain links TRBV30 to TRBJ2-5; no clear D. V was cut by 0 bases and J by 0 bases, with 8 bases left in between. CDR3 size: 14 residues. CDR1 is GTSNPN and CDR2 is SVGIG in the germline V gene (reference sequence). Looking up the rest from reference TRBV30 and TRBJ2-5 gives the full variable domain: SQTIHQWPATLVQPVGSPLSLECTVEGTSNPNLYWYRQAAGRGLQLLFYSVGIGQISSEVPQNLSASRPQDRQFILSSKKLLLSDSGFYLCAWSVHSDQETQYFGPGTRLLVL.

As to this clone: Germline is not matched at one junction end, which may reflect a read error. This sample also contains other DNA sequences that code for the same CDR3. The CDR3 bases are TGTGCCAGCAGCCTAGCAACAGATACGCAGTATTTT. This gives the protein CASSLATDTQYF. This sequence joins TRBV7-9 and TRBJ2-3, with TRBD2 as a possible D gene (5 bases). This CDR3 contains 12 residues. Germline V gives CDR1 SEHNR, CDR2 FQNEAQ (reference sequence).

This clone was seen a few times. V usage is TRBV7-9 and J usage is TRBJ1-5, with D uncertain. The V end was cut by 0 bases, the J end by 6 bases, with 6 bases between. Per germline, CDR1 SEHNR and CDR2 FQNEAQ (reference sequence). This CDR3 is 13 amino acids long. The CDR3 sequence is CASSLAQGQPQHF. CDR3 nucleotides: TGTGCCAGCAGCTTAGCGCAAGGTCAGCCCCAGCATTTT.

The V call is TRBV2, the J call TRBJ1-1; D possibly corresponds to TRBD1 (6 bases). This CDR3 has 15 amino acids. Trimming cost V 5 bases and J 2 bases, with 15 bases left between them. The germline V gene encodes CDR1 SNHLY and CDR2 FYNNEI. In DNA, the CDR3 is TGTGCCAGCAGTCGTATAACAGGGCCAAACACTGAAGCTTTCTTT. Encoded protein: CASSRITGPNTEAFF.